These 24 T cell receptor beta chains share one sample of origin, sequenced in a study of cytomegalovirus exposure and HLA in healthy donors. 13 Jbeta primers and 60 Vbeta primers were used for the PCR. Generated by immunoSEQ multiplex PCR, the TCRdb table keeps only in-frame clones and is missing some. The data show 150,000 to 200,000 clones, 70% to 85% seen once. The specimen sequenced was PBMCs. These receptors all come from a human donor in good health.

V and J are TRBV15 and TRBJ1-3; 7 bases match TRBD1. CDR3 length: 14 residues. Unmatched junction bases numbered 9, after V lost 4 bases and J lost 9 bases. The V gene's germline CDR1 is LNHNV and CDR2 YYDKDF (reference sequence). In DNA, the CDR3 is TGTGCCACCAGCAACCAACAGGGGTTGGGCACCATATATTTT. Protein: CATSNQQGLGTIYF.

The chain recombines TRBV2 with TRBJ2-3; tentatively, D is TRBD2 (6 bases). Deletions cut 6 bases from V and 6 bases from J, with 19 bases between. This CDR3 region has 15 residues. The germline V gene encodes CDR1 SNHLY and CDR2 FYNNEI. The CDR3 here is CASRGGVAPPDTQYF. DNA for the CDR3: TGTGCCAGCAGGGGAGGCGTCGCGCCCCCCGATACGCAGTATTTT.

The chain employs TRBV19 and TRBJ2-7; 7 positions agree with TRBD2. V shed 1 base, J shed 4 bases, and the junction held 4 bases outside the gene matches. This CDR3 has 14 amino acids. The germline CDR1 and CDR2 sequences are LNHDA and SQIVND (reference sequence). Written as DNA, the CDR3 is TGTGCCAGTAGTATAGGAGCGGGGCGGTACGAGCAGTACTTC. Its protein is CASSIGAGRYEQYF.

This clone was observed a few times. V and J are TRBV20-1 and TRBJ2-3, with TRBD2 matching over 7 bases. Per the germline V gene, CDR1 is DFQATT and CDR2 is SNEGSKA (reference sequence). The V and J ends lost 6 bases and 7 bases, in that order; junction bases with no gene match: 4. The CDR3 loop spans 11 amino acids. The CDR3 bases are TGCAGTGCGTTACTAGCGCATACGCAGTATTTT. Translated, it gives CSALLAHTQYF.

The chain has TRBV5-1 and TRBJ1-2; a possible D gene is TRBD1 (5 bases). The CDR3 is 14 residues long. Germline V gene sequence: CDR1 SGHRS, CDR2 YFSETQ. V was cut by 9 bases and J by 4 bases, with 19 bases left in between. The CDR3 loop is CAISVGLGFYGYTF. CDR3 in DNA: TGCGCCATCTCAGTGGGACTCGGTTTCTATGGCTACACCTTC.

The chain has TRBV11-2 and TRBJ2-2; TRBD1 is a possible D gene (5 bases). Between the trimmed V and J ends, which lost 3 bases and 3 bases, there was a span of 8 bases. CDR1 is SGHAT and CDR2 is FQNNGV in the germline V gene. The CDR3 consists of 14 residues. The CDR3 reads CASSFTGDTGELFF. In nucleotides, the CDR3 is TGTGCCAGCAGCTTTACAGGAGACACCGGGGAGCTGTTTTTT.

The rearrangement links TRBV9 to TRBJ2-5; 14 positions agree with TRBD2. Germline V gene sequence: CDR1 SGDLS, CDR2 YYNGEE. The CDR3 has 17 amino acids. V lost 4 bases, J lost 2 bases, and 7 bases stayed unmatched. Here the CDR3 reads CASSPGTSGGLQETQYF. The CDR3 bases are TGTGCCAGCAGCCCTGGGACTAGCGGGGGATTACAAGAGACCCAGTACTTC.

The chain combines TRBV2 with TRBJ2-4; 12 positions match TRBD2. V trimming: 6 bases; J trimming: 7 bases; junction bases outside the gene matches: 4. Germline CDR1 and CDR2: SNHLY and FYNNEI. CDR3 length: 14 residues. The DNA of the CDR3 is TGTGCCAGCAGCGTTACTAGCGGGGGGAACATTCAGTACTTC. Translated: CASSVTSGGNIQYF.

Only a few counts were recorded for this clone. The chain employs TRBV6-5 and TRBJ2-5; 8 nucleotides align to TRBD2. With 5 bases clipped from V and 7 bases from J, the junction kept 6 bases outside the gene matches. In germline, CDR1 is MNHEY, CDR2 SVGAGI. CDR3 size: 13 residues. DNA for the CDR3: TGTGCCAGCAGTCGGGGGGGGGCCGGGACCCAGTACTTC. This codes for CASSRGGAGTQYF.

This clone was observed a handful of times. CDR3 in DNA: TGTGCCAGCAGTGATATGCTAGCGGGGAGTAATGAGCAGTTCTTC. Encoded protein: CASSDMLAGSNEQFF. This rearrangement joins TRBV6-1 to TRBJ2-1; 9 bases fit TRBD2. J lost 7 bases, V lost 3 bases, and 7 bases had no gene match. Germline V gene lookup returns CDR1 MNHNS and CDR2 SASEGT. This CDR3 comprises 15 residues.

This chain joins TRBV5-1 and TRBJ1-4, with 7 nucleotides matching TRBD1. Unmatched junction bases numbered 2, after V lost 4 bases and J lost 2 bases. CDR3 length: 14 amino acids. In germline, CDR1 is SGHRS, CDR2 YFSETQ. The CDR3 here is CASSAGQTNEKLFF. The CDR3 region has the DNA TGCGCCAGCAGCGCGGGACAGACTAATGAAAAACTGTTTTTT. Supplemented by reference TRBV5-1 and TRBJ1-4, the full variable domain reads KAGVTQTPRYLIKTRGQQVTLSCSPISGHRSVSWYQQTPGQGLQFLFEYFSETQRNKGNFPGRFSGRQFSNSRSEMNVSTLELGDSALYLCASSAGQTNEKLFFGSGTQLSVL.

V is TRBV6-1 and J is TRBJ1-1, with 8 bases matching TRBD1. Trimming took 3 bases from V and 3 from J; bases not matched to a gene: 9. From germline, CDR1 is MNHNS and CDR2 SASEGT. The CDR3 runs 16 residues. The CDR3 here is CASSDQGALGDTEAFF. In nucleotides, the CDR3 is TGTGCCAGCAGTGATCAGGGGGCCCTAGGGGACACTGAAGCTTTCTTT.

For this clone: Distinct nucleotide sequences in the sample also encode this CDR3. The chain joins TRBV5-6 to TRBJ1-2; D gene uncertain. The ends were cut back, 0 bases at V and 4 bases at J, with 19 bases in the middle. The CDR3 covers 17 residues. The germline gives CDR1 SGHDT, CDR2 YYEEEE. The CDR3, as DNA: TGTGCCAGCAGCTTGGTTAGTGACAAGTTCCTCGGCTATGGCTACACCTTC. Translating gives CASSLVSDKFLGYGYTF.

V usage is TRBV18 and J usage is TRBJ1-2; the match to TRBD1 covers 8 bases. CDR1 and CDR2 (germline): KGHSH, LQKENI. CDR3 size: 15 residues. V trimming: 3 bases; J trimming: 6 bases; junction bases outside the gene matches: 9. CDR3 sequence (DNA): TGTGCCAGCTCACCCTCGACAGGGGAATGGCATGGCTACACCTTC. The encoded protein is CASSPSTGEWHGYTF.

CDR3 protein: CASQVAGGTDTQYF. For the CDR3, the DNA is TGTGCTTCGCAGGTAGCGGGGGGCACAGATACGCAGTATTTT. This chain uses TRBV7-7 with TRBJ2-3, with TRBD2 identical over 9 bases. Germline V gene data show CDR1 as SSHAT and CDR2 as FNYEAQ (reference sequence). The CDR3 is 14 amino acids.

The chain uses TRBV9 and TRBJ2-1; D is unresolved. The CDR3 consists of 15 residues. Per the germline V gene, CDR1 is SGDLS and CDR2 is YYNGEE. Trimming removed 4 bases at V and 0 bases at J, with 11 bases between. The CDR3 nucleotides read TGTGCCAGCAGCCCCATAACGGGCTCCTACAATGAGCAGTTCTTC. Its protein product is CASSPITGSYNEQFF.

The chain couples TRBV9 to TRBJ2-1, with a weak D call TRBD2 (7 bases). The germline V gene encodes CDR1 SGDLS and CDR2 YYNGEE. The CDR3 sequence is 16 residues long. The germline V and J ends were trimmed by 0 bases and 0 bases, with 10 bases remaining between them. The CDR3 spells CASSVAGGHSYNEQFF. Written as DNA, the CDR3 is TGTGCCAGCAGCGTAGCGGGGGGCCACTCCTACAATGAGCAGTTCTTC.

V gene TRBV6-1 combines with J gene TRBJ1-4; D ambiguous. CDR3 length: 13 residues. The V gene lost 3 bases and the J gene lost 8 bases, with 10 bases spanning the gap. Germline values: CDR1 MNHNS, CDR2 SASEGT. The CDR3 DNA reads TGTGCCAGCAGTGATGGCTTCCCGGAAAAACTGTTTTTT. Translating gives CASSDGFPEKLFF.

V gene TRBV2 combines with J gene TRBJ2-1, with 7 bases identical to TRBD2. V gave up 3 bases and J gave up 0 bases; unmatched junction bases: 2. CDR1 SNHLY and CDR2 FYNNEI come from the germline V gene. This CDR3 contains 15 residues. This CDR3 is CASSEGGSSYNEQFF. The CDR3 nucleotides are TGTGCCAGCAGTGAGGGGGGGAGCTCCTACAATGAGCAGTTCTTC. Combining the CDR3 with reference TRBV2 and TRBJ2-1 gives the whole variable domain EPEVTQTPSHQVTQMGQEVILRCVPISNHLYFYWYRQILGQKVEFLVSFYNNEISEKSEIFDDQFSVERPDGSNFTLKIRSTKLEDSAMYFCASSEGGSSYNEQFFGPGTRLTVL.

The chain carries TRBV30 and TRBJ2-3; tentative D call: TRBD2 (6 bases). CDR1 and CDR2 (germline): GTSNPN, SVGIG (reference sequence). V lost 4 bases to trimming and J lost 0 bases, with 8 bases between them. The length of the CDR3 is 13 residues. The CDR3 here is CAWIAGSTDTQYF. CDR3 DNA: TGTGCCTGGATTGCGGGGAGCACAGATACGCAGTATTTT.

The chain couples TRBV4-3 to TRBJ1-2; TRBD1 might be the D (5 bases). CDR1 is LGHNA, CDR2 YSLEER, per germline. The V gene lost 4 bases and the J gene lost 5 bases, with 11 bases spanning the gap. This CDR3 region has 13 residues. CDR3 residues: CASSLGGGYGYTF. CDR3 nucleotides: TGCGCCAGCAGCCTGGGGGGAGGGTATGGCTACACCTTC.

The rearrangement links TRBV6-6 to TRBJ2-5; D gene uncertain. This CDR3 has 15 amino acids. CDR1 and CDR2 (germline): MNHNY, SVGAGI (reference sequence). Trimming took 2 bases from V and 0 from J, leaving 10 bases between them. The CDR3, as DNA: TGTGCCAGCAGTTACGCGGCCAGCTACCAAGAGACCCAGTACTTC. It specifies CASSYAASYQETQYF.

J is TRBJ2-7 and V is TRBV14; the D gene is possibly TRBD2 (6 bases). Germline values: CDR1 SGHDN, CDR2 FVKESK. Between the trimmed V and J ends, which lost 6 bases and 5 bases, there was a span of 38 bases. The CDR3 has 21 amino acids. In DNA, the CDR3 is TGTGCCAGCAGTGAAGCGGGTGTAGGGCAGAATCAAGGTGATCGGTTCCACGAGCAGTACTTC. Protein: CASSEAGVGQNQGDRFHEQYF.

This sequence joins TRBV27 and TRBJ1-1; no clear D gene. The CDR3 totals 17 residues. Germline V gene data show CDR1 as MNHEY and CDR2 as SMNVEV (reference sequence). The V and J ends lost 0 bases and 2 bases respectively, with 16 bases between them. The CDR3 DNA is TGTGCCAGCAGTTTATCCTCTTCCCCCGCACTCAACACTGAAGCTTTCTTT. It specifies CASSLSSSPALNTEAFF.